The next 20 T cell receptor beta chains were all read from a single sample in a study of shared clonotypes between healthy human individuals. Terminally differentiated effector memory CD45RA+ cells were excluded from the naive CD8 cells, which were CD45RO-negative and positively selected for CCR7. Clones were sequenced by immunoSEQ multiplex PCR, and TCRdb holds only the in-frame ones, with some missing. The sample has some 740,000 clones; nearly 95% are singletons. Sequenced material: naive CD8+ T cells sorted from blood. The source is a man aged 25 to 45 in good health.

The chain recombines TRBV4-1 with TRBJ1-2, with D unresolved. V lost 1 base to trimming and J lost 7 bases, with 19 bases between them. The CDR3 extends over 16 amino acids. Germline assignment: CDR1 MGHRA and CDR2 YSYEKL. The CDR3 DNA is TGCGCCAGCAGCCAAGTAACGACCGAAGGGAATAGTGGCTACACCTTC. Protein sequence: CASSQVTTEGNSGYTF.

The CDR3, as DNA: TGCAGCGTTGAAGATGGGGACAGAGGGCTTTCCTACGAGCAGTACTTC. Its translation is CSVEDGDRGLSYEQYF. V gene TRBV29-1 combines with J gene TRBJ2-7, with TRBD1 identical over 7 bases. Per the germline V gene, CDR1 is SQVTM and CDR2 is ANQGSEA. The J segment lost 1 base and the V segment lost 0 bases, leaving 9 bases of the junction unmatched. The CDR3 runs to 16 residues.

V usage is TRBV5-4 and J usage is TRBJ2-1, with 10 bases that match TRBD2. The CDR3 extends over 17 amino acids. With 0 bases clipped from V and 4 bases from J, the junction kept 7 bases outside the gene matches. CDR1 and CDR2 (germline): SGHNT, YYREEE (reference sequence). The CDR3 nucleotides read TGTGCCAGCAGCTTGGCCCTAGCGGGAGTGGGGTACAATGAGCAGTTCTTC. Protein product: CASSLALAGVGYNEQFF.

The chain carries TRBV9 and TRBJ2-1, with TRBD2 matching 9 bases. V was pared by 0 bases and J by 0 bases, with 16 bases of the junction left unmatched. The CDR3 has 21 residues. Germline V gene lookup returns CDR1 SGDLS and CDR2 YYNGEE. Here the CDR3 DNA reads TGTGCCAGCAGCGTAGACTTCCTGACTAGCGGAGTACTTAGCTCCTACAATGAGCAGTTCTTC. It specifies CASSVDFLTSGVLSSYNEQFF. Filled out from reference TRBV9 and TRBJ2-1, the complete variable domain reads DSGVTQTPKHLITATGQRVTLRCSPRSGDLSVYWYQQSLDQGLQFLIQYYNGEERAKGNILERFSAQQFPDLHSELNLSSLELGDSALYFCASSVDFLTSGVLSSYNEQFFGPGTRLTVL.

The CDR3 reads CSAFDANEQFF. The CDR3 coding sequence is TGCAGTGCTTTTGACGCCAATGAGCAGTTCTTC. The chain joins TRBV20-1 to TRBJ2-1, with no clear D. CDR3 length equals 11 residues. Germline V gene lookup returns CDR1 DFQATT and CDR2 SNEGSKA (reference sequence). The V gene lost 5 bases and the J gene lost 6 bases, with 8 bases spanning the gap.

Turning to this clone: This CDR3 is missing its conserved last phenylalanine or tryptophan, likely due to a read error. Because the CDR3's place on the DNA is in doubt, the DNA is left out and the CDR3 is given as listed by TCRdb. V gene TRBV27 combines with J gene TRBJ2-6; the DNA was not compared with TRBD2, the D call given in the table. Inclusive of both ends, the CDR3 amounts to 12 amino acids. Germline V lookup: CDR1 MNHEY, CDR2 SMNVEV (reference sequence). Here the CDR3 reads CASSTRYPGYKV.

The chain links TRBV27 to TRBJ2-7; D is ambiguous. V was shortened by 2 bases and J by 2 bases, with 10 bases between the two germline ends. The CDR3 consists of 14 residues. Per germline, CDR1 MNHEY and CDR2 SMNVEV (reference sequence). This CDR3 reads CASSLRLGTYEQYF. Here the CDR3 DNA reads TGTGCCAGCAGTTTACGTCTGGGGACCTACGAGCAGTACTTC.

The genes are TRBV7-8 and TRBJ2-1, with TRBD2 identical over 11 bases. The CDR3 runs 18 residues. In germline, CDR1 is SGHVS, CDR2 FQNEAQ. The trim removed 3 bases at V and 9 bases at J, leaving 16 bases unmatched. The CDR3 bases are TGTGCCAGCAGCTTCTCCCAAAGGGGGCTAGCGGGGGGTATTGAGCAGTTCTTC. Its protein is CASSFSQRGLAGGIEQFF.

In this sample, this clone turned up once. The CDR3 DNA follows: TGCGCCAGCAGCTTCCCCCTAAATGGTGAGCAGTTCTTC. The encoded protein is CASSFPLNGEQFF. The chain is built from TRBV5-1 and TRBJ2-1; D gene uncertain. V was shortened by 2 bases and J by 9 bases, with 12 bases between the two germline ends. The CDR3 contains 13 residues. Germline loops: CDR1 SGHRS, CDR2 YFSETQ.

V and J are TRBV10-2 and TRBJ2-3; 12 bases are shared with TRBD2. Germline assignment: CDR1 WSHSY and CDR2 SAAADI. This CDR3 comprises 15 residues. V dropped 8 bases and J dropped 5; count of bases not matched to a gene: 8. The chain's CDR3 is CASCGTSGFGDTQYF. The CDR3 DNA sequence: TGCGCCAGCTGTGGGACTAGCGGGTTTGGAGATACGCAGTATTTT.

The genes are TRBV29-1 and TRBJ2-7; D is perhaps TRBD2 (7 bases). Germline V CDR1 and CDR2: SQVTM, ANQGSEA. Trimming left V 4 bases short and J 6 bases short, with 22 bases between. This CDR3 comprises 15 residues. The CDR3 nucleotides are TGCAGCGTTGGCGGCGCCCGGGGGGCCCTTTCCGAGCAGTACTTC. Its translation: CSVGGARGALSEQYF.

J is TRBJ1-4 and V is TRBV5-6; a weak D match, TRBD1 (6 bases). CDR3 length equals 14 residues. CDR1 and CDR2 (germline): SGHDT, YYEEEE. The V end lost 1 base, the J end lost 13 bases, and 17 bases lay between the germline ends. The CDR3 bases are TGTGCCAGCAGCTTGTGGGGGCAGCCTTCGGGACTGTTTTTT. It codes for CASSLWGQPSGLFF.

In regard to this clone: The same CDR3 also results from other DNA sequences found in this sample. This rearrangement joins TRBV27 to TRBJ2-1, with 12 bases matching TRBD2. The CDR3 is made up of 16 amino acids. CDR1 and CDR2 from the germline V gene are MNHEY and SMNVEV (reference sequence). Trimming at V came to 4 bases and at J to 4 bases, leaving 5 bases not matched to a gene. CDR3 loop: CASSSLAGGTYNEQFF. CDR3 coding DNA: TGTGCCAGCAGTTCCCTAGCGGGAGGGACTTACAATGAGCAGTTCTTC.

The chain links TRBV27 to TRBJ2-5, with D perhaps assigned TRBD1 or TRBD2 (6 bases each). Germline V gene sequence: CDR1 MNHEY, CDR2 SMNVEV (reference sequence). The CDR3 spans 14 residues. Trimming stripped 6 bases from V and 5 bases from J, with 16 bases between. The CDR3 spells CASRELGGGETQYF. Here the CDR3 DNA reads TGTGCCAGCAGGGAGCTTGGAGGGGGGGAGACCCAGTACTTC.

This clone has only one observation. The rearrangement joins TRBV7-9 to TRBJ2-7; D might be TRBD1 (6 bases). CDR1 is SEHNR and CDR2 is FQNEAQ in the germline V gene (reference sequence). The ends were cut back, 2 bases at V and 5 bases at J, with 10 bases in the middle. This CDR3 is built from 13 residues. In DNA form, the CDR3 reads TGTGCCAGCAGCTTATACGCAGGGGACGAGCAGTACTTC. It codes for CASSLYAGDEQYF.

The CDR3 nucleotides are TGTGCCAGCAGCCTGACTGAATCCTACGAGCAGTACTTC. Translation: CASSLTESYEQYF. This chain joins TRBV28 and TRBJ2-7; no reliable D call. The CDR3 length is 13 residues. Germline V gene data show CDR1 as MDHEN and CDR2 as SYDVKM. V was pared by 6 bases and J by 1 base, with 10 bases between. Variable domain in full (rest from reference TRBV28 and TRBJ2-7): DVKVTQSSRYLVKRTGEKVFLECVQDMDHENMFWYRQDPGLGLRLIYFSYDVKMKEKGDIPEGYSVSREKKERFSLILESASTNQTSMYLCASSLTESYEQYFGPGTRLTVT.

In its sample, this clone was seen once. V is TRBV6-1 and J is TRBJ1-5, with TRBD1 matching 7 bases. The CDR3 extends over 14 amino acids. Germline lookup yields CDR1 MNHNS and CDR2 SASEGT. Unmatched junction bases numbered 3, after V lost 6 bases and J lost 1 base. In DNA, the CDR3 is TGTGCCAGCAGCACGGGACAGAGCAATCAGCCCCAGCATTTT. Its protein is CASSTGQSNQPQHF.

The rearrangement links TRBV27 to TRBJ2-3, with D hard to call. Per the germline V gene, CDR1 is MNHEY and CDR2 is SMNVEV (reference sequence). This CDR3 has 14 residues. V was trimmed by 3 bases and J by 2 bases, leaving 9 bases between them. This CDR3 reads CASSFRFPTDTQYF. The CDR3 bases are TGTGCCAGCAGTTTCCGATTCCCCACAGATACGCAGTATTTT.

This clone occurred many times. This sample also contains other DNA sequences that code for the same CDR3. In nucleotides, the CDR3 is TGTGCCAGCAGTTTAAGAGGCGACGAGCAGTACTTC. Encoded protein: CASSLRGDEQYF. V usage is TRBV28 and J usage is TRBJ2-7; no clear D gene. The germline gives CDR1 MDHEN, CDR2 SYDVKM. The CDR3 contains 12 residues. The ends were cut back, 2 bases at V and 5 bases at J, with 7 bases in the middle.

Turning to this clone: The same CDR3 can be traced to other DNA sequences in this sample. V gene TRBV19 combines with J gene TRBJ2-7; 8 nucleotides line up with TRBD2. This CDR3 region has 14 residues. V trimming: 3 bases; J trimming: 2 bases; junction bases outside the gene matches: 3. Germline CDR1 reads LNHDA; CDR2 reads SQIVND (reference sequence). The CDR3 reads CASSMAGGAYEQYF. The CDR3 region has the DNA TGTGCCAGTAGTATGGCGGGAGGAGCCTACGAGCAGTACTTC.